This is a list of T cell receptor beta chains from one sample in a study of blood T cell repertoires in COVID-19. The protocol was immunoSEQ multiplex PCR, while the TCRdb copy is restricted to in-frame clones and leaves out a portion. The sample yields fewer than 350,000 clones, roughly 85% seen once. The material sequenced was PBMCs or T cells enriched from blood (not recorded which). The receptors stem from a woman in her forties or fifties who had recovered from COVID-19. Both conserved end residues are part of each CDR3. Each record gives: clone size, CDR3 length, D gene, J gene, V gene, CDR3 DNA, CDR3 protein. A D gene is named only where the DNA matches it firmly. Size is omitted from some rows. Given values are once, few, many or a class for expanded clones.

size: few; length: 13; D: TRBD1; J: TRBJ1-1; V: TRBV18; DNA: TGTGCCAGCTCACCAGGACAGGGGGCTGAAGCTTTCTTT; CDR3: CASSPGQGAEAFF
size: .; length: 14; D: TRBD1; J: TRBJ2-1; V: TRBV7-2; DNA: TGTGCCAGCAGCCCGGGACAGGGGGAGAATGAGCAGTTCTTC; CDR3: CASSPGQGENEQFF
size: .; length: 12; D: TRBD1; J: TRBJ2-1; V: TRBV20-1; DNA: TGCAGTGCTACTGACAGGGGGTATGAGCAGTTCTTC; CDR3: CSATDRGYEQFF
size: .; length: 16; D: TRBD1; J: TRBJ1-6; V: TRBV2; DNA: TGTGCCAGCAGTGCCATCGGGACAGTCTATAATTCACCCCTCCACTTT; CDR3: CASSAIGTVYNSPLHF
size: .; length: 14; D: .; J: TRBJ1-5; V: TRBV30; DNA: TGTGCCTGGAGTGTGGAGTTGAGCAATCAGCCCCAGCATTTT; CDR3: CAWSVELSNQPQHF
size: .; length: 15; D: TRBD1; J: TRBJ2-3; V: TRBV7-9; DNA: TGTGCCAGCAGCTCGCGACAGGGATCGCAAGATACGCAGTATTTT; CDR3: CASSSRQGSQDTQYF
size: .; length: 14; D: .; J: TRBJ1-5; V: TRBV10-3; DNA: TGTGCCATCAGTGGGACGGGAAGCCATCAGCCCCAGCATTTT; CDR3: CAISGTGSHQPQHF
size: .; length: 16; D: TRBD1; J: TRBJ2-2; V: TRBV5-6; DNA: TGTGCCAGCAGCCAGAGGACAGGGATCTCCACCGGGGAGCTGTTTTTT; CDR3: CASSQRTGISTGELFF
size: .; length: 14; D: .; J: TRBJ1-1; V: TRBV7-3; DNA: TGTGCCAGCAGCCCCCGCCCGGGTTCCACTGAAGCTTTCTTT; CDR3: CASSPRPGSTEAFF
size: .; length: 17; D: TRBD1; J: TRBJ1-1; V: TRBV18; DNA: TGTGCCAGCTCACCACCGGTTAAGGGGGCAGGGAACACTGAAGCTTTCTTT; CDR3: CASSPPVKGAGNTEAFF
size: .; length: 13; D: .; J: TRBJ2-7; V: TRBV6-5; DNA: TGTGCCAGCATCAAAAGGGACTTCTACGAGCAGTACTTC; CDR3: CASIKRDFYEQYF
size: .; length: 17; D: TRBD2; J: TRBJ2-3; V: TRBV5-6; DNA: TGTGCCAGCAGCTTGTTCGTGTCTAGCGGGAATGCAGATACGCAGTATTTT; CDR3: CASSLFVSSGNADTQYF
size: few; length: 15; D: .; J: TRBJ2-1; V: TRBV9; DNA: TGTGCCAGCAGCGTAGATGAGAGCTCCTACAATGAGCAGTTCTTC; CDR3: CASSVDESSYNEQFF
size: .; length: 12; D: .; J: TRBJ2-3; V: TRBV7-9; DNA: TGTGCCAGCAGCCTGTCTAAAGATACGCAGTATTTT; CDR3: CASSLSKDTQYF